This section outlines one T cell receptor beta chain sequence together with its context. Antigen: not known. The data originate from a study of shared clonotypes between healthy human individuals. TCRdb's table, derived via immunoSEQ multiplex PCR, lists solely in-frame clones and lacks some. This table has approximately 2.3 million clones, more than 80% appearing once. Study-wide points: Generation probabilities of non-shared clonotypes were lower (relative to those shared by all four donors).

The clonotype comes from a man aged 18 to 35 in good health. Some clones in this sample may be carry-over from other donors' samples. The material sequenced was naive CD4+ T cells from PBMCs. Subset reported: CD45RA+ positively selected.

The CDR3 coding sequence is TGTGCCAGTAGCAATCTAGCGGGAGGCCACTACAATGAGCAGTTCTTC. As protein: CASSNLAGGHYNEQFF. V usage is TRBV19 and J usage is TRBJ2-1, with TRBD2 matching over 11 bases. Germline CDR1 LNHDA, CDR2 SQIVND (reference sequence). V lost 6 bases and J lost 3; bases outside the gene matches: 7. The CDR3 loop spans 16 amino acids.